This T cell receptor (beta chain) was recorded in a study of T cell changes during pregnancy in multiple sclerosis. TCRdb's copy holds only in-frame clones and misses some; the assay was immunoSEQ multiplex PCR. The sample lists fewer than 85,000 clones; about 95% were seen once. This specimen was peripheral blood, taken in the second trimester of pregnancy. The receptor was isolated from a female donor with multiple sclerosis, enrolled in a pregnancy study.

The CDR3 nucleotides are TGTGCCGGCCATGGGACAGGGGGATACAATGAGCAGTTCTTC. This sequence encodes CAGHGTGGYNEQFF. The chain employs TRBV2 and TRBJ2-1, with 11 bases matching TRBD1. The germline V gene encodes CDR1 SNHLY and CDR2 FYNNEI. There are 14 residues in the CDR3. Unmatched junction bases numbered 7, after V lost 11 bases and J lost 4 bases. The full variable domain, its missing parts supplied by reference TRBV2 and TRBJ2-1, is EPEVTQTPSHQVTQMGQEVILRCVPISNHLYFYWYRQILGQKVEFLVSFYNNEISEKSEIFDDQFSVERPDGSNFTLKIRSTKLEDSAMYFCAGHGTGGYNEQFFGPGTRLTVL.